The 9 T cell receptor beta chains presented below share a single source sample, sequenced in a study of human T cells and chemical hapten exposure. The time point is: pre-sensitization, week 0. Noted treatment: therapeutic diphenylcyclopropenone sensitization with weekly scalp DPC. TCRdb reanalysed the RACE reads using MiXCR and keeps one entry per CDR3 protein. The sample consists of some 250,000 distinct CDR3 sequences, 7.5% to 9% of them appearing once. The sequences come from whole blood, collected in connection with sensitization to the hapten diphenylcyclopropenone (DPC). All receptors come from a man aged 18 to 35 with alopecia areata. Some clones in this sample may be carry-over from other donors' samples.

About this clonotype itself: A much larger clone sits a single nucleotide away, making a read error possible. The V call is TRBV4-1, the J call TRBJ1-5; 9 positions agree with TRBD1. Germline CDR1 reads MGHRA; CDR2 reads YSYEKL. CDR3 length: 16 amino acids. CDR3 DNA sequence: TGCGCCAGCAGCCAAGTGGGACAGGGCCTCAATCAGGCCCAGCATTTT. Translating gives CASSQVGQGLNQAQHF.

This clonotype was seen only a few times. The chain employs TRBV13 and TRBJ1-1, with D unclear. V lost 6 bases and J 1 base, leaving 9 bases between the germline ends. The CDR3 covers 13 residues. CDR1 and CDR2 from the germline V gene are PRHDT and FYEKMQ (reference sequence). The CDR3 region is CASSHSANTEAFF. The CDR3 nucleotides read TGTGCCAGCAGTCATTCAGCGAACACTGAAGCTTTCTTT. Full variable domain (outside the CDR3, taken from reference TRBV13 and TRBJ1-1): AAGVIQSPRHLIKEKRETATLKCYPIPRHDTVYWYQQGPGQDPQFLISFYEKMQSDKGSIPDRFSAQQFSDYHSELNMSSLELGDSALYFCASSHSANTEAFFGQGTRLTVV.

This clonotype was seen only a few times. The chain is built from TRBV28 and TRBJ1-2; D is unclear. The CDR3 totals 13 residues. Germline lookup yields CDR1 MDHEN and CDR2 SYDVKM. V was clipped by 10 bases and J by 0 bases, with 12 bases between them. The CDR3 region is CATDSETNYGYTF. The CDR3 DNA reads TGTGCCACCGATTCAGAGACTAACTATGGCTACACCTTC.

This clonotype has a handful of counts. The gene calls are TRBV4-1 and TRBJ1-1, with D perhaps matching TRBD1 (6 bases). CDR3 length: 14 amino acids. Trimming removed 4 bases at V and 11 bases at J, with 20 bases between. Germline V lookup: CDR1 MGHRA, CDR2 YSYEKL. The CDR3 here is CASSLIGGTRLAFF. CDR3 DNA sequence: TGCGCCAGCAGCCTTATAGGGGGTACAAGGTTGGCTTTCTTT.

This clonotype was observed at least ten times. The chain recombines TRBV25-1 with TRBJ1-5; D ambiguous. Germline V gene lookup returns CDR1 MGHDK and CDR2 SYGVNS. The CDR3 runs 13 residues. The V and J ends lost 5 bases and 3 bases respectively, with 8 bases between them. In nucleotides, the CDR3 is TGTGCCAGCAGTCAATTAGACAATCAGCCCCAGCATTTT. This gives the protein CASSQLDNQPQHF.

This clonotype appeared a few times. The rearrangement uses TRBV20-1 and TRBJ1-5, with a tentative D call TRBD1 (5 bases). This CDR3 comprises 15 residues. Germline V CDR1 and CDR2: DFQATT, SNEGSKA (reference sequence). Trimming stripped 4 bases from V and 2 bases from J, with 15 bases between. CDR3 protein: CSAIPTPGGNQPQHF. CDR3 in DNA: TGCAGTGCTATTCCAACCCCGGGGGGCAATCAGCCCCAGCATTTT.

This clonotype was counted ten times or more. The rearrangement links TRBV7-2 to TRBJ2-3; the match to TRBD1 covers 9 bases. Germline-derived CDR1 and CDR2 are SGHTA and FQGNSA. The CDR3 spans 14 residues. Trimming removed 2 bases from V and 10 bases from J; junction bases left unmatched: 7. The CDR3 nucleotides read TGTGCCAGCAGCTTAATGGACAGGGGCATCGCGCAGTATTTT. The encoded protein is CASSLMDRGIAQYF.

This clonotype was observed many times. As DNA, the CDR3 is TGTGCCAGCAGTTACTCGATCAGGGGAATAGACTATAGCAATCAGCCCCAGCATTTT. It codes for CASSYSIRGIDYSNQPQHF. The V call is TRBV6-2 or TRBV6-3, the J call TRBJ1-5; tentative D call: TRBD1 (6 bases). Germline V CDR1 and CDR2: MNHEY, SVGEGT. The CDR3 has 19 residues. V lost 0 bases, J lost 0 bases, and 18 bases lay in between.

This clonotype was counted ten times or more. The chain joins TRBV7-6 to TRBJ1-3; no definite D call. V was clipped by 5 bases and J by 4 bases, with 15 bases between them. The CDR3 consists of 15 residues. The germline V gene encodes CDR1 SGHVS and CDR2 FNYEAQ. CDR3 region: CASSPGFSRGNTIYF. For the CDR3, the DNA is TGTGCCAGCAGCCCGGGCTTCTCTCGAGGAAACACCATATATTTT.